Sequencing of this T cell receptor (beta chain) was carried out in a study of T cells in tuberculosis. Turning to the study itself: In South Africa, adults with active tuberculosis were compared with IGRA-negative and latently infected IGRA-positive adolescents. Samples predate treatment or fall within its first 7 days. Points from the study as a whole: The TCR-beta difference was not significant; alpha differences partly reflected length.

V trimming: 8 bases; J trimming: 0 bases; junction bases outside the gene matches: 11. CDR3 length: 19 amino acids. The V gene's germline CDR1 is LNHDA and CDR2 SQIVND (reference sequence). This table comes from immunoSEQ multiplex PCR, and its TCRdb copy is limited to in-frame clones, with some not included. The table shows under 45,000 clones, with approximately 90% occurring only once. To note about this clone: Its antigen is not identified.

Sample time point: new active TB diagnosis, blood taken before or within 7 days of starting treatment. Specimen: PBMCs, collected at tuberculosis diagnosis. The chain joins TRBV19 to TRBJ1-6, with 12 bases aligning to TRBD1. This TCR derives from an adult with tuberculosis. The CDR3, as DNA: TGTGCCAGTGGGACAGGGGGCAAGTTGTTGGGCTCCTATAATTCACCCCTCCACTTT. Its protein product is CASGTGGKLLGSYNSPLHF.